The 10 T cell receptor beta chains given below trace back to one sample, sequenced in a study of T cell clonality in common variable immunodeficiency. Their antigens are not known. Study results and limitations: In common variable immunodeficiency, TCR beta chains reportedly carried fewer deletions and N-nucleotide insertions.

Here immunoSEQ multiplex PCR was the method, and the copy in TCRdb shows in-frame clones only, minus some. Here the sample table reports more than 95 clones. The material sequenced was peripheral blood mononuclear cells. The source of these receptors is a human donor with common variable immunodeficiency.

This clone occurred a few times. The CDR3 end is not reached by the read, which stops 3 residues before it; the germline J gene fills it in. The chain links TRBV5-1 to TRBJ1-1; D remains unclear. CDR1 is SGHRS, CDR2 YFSETQ, per germline. V was pared by 1 base and J by 4 bases, with 14 bases between. The CDR3 sequence is 15 residues long. CDR3 DNA (partial): TGCGCCAGCAGCTTGCTCCCGACGAGCGGCACTGAA. Its translation: CASSLLPTSGTE. The entire CDR3 protein reads CASSLLPTSGTEAFF.

As concerns this clone: With the read ending 3 residues before the CDR3 end, the germline J gene is used to fill in that end. The chain employs TRBV7-3 and TRBJ2-5; weak D call: TRBD2 (6 bases). V lost 3 bases and J lost 3, with 14 bases in between. Germline CDR1 SGHTA, CDR2 FQGTGA. This CDR3 has 15 residues. Incomplete CDR3 DNA: TGTGCCAGCAGCTTGGCTGGAGGGGCGGAAGAGACC. It translates to CASSLAGGAEET. From start to end, the CDR3 is CASSLAGGAEETQYF.

This clone was observed a handful of times. The covered CDR3 bases are TGTGCCAGCAGCTTCAGGGACAGGGGTCAGTGGTGGGAGACC. Protein: CASSFRDRGQWWET. The complete CDR3 reads CASSFRDRGQWWETQYF. The genes are TRBV7-6 and TRBJ2-5; TRBD1 matches 10 bases. The CDR3 extends 3 residues past the end of the read, so its final part is completed from the germline J gene. The germline V gene encodes CDR1 SGHVS and CDR2 FNYEAQ. This CDR3 region has 17 residues. The ends lost 3 bases at V and 5 bases at J; junction bases unmatched: 12. The whole variable domain, remainder taken from reference TRBV7-6 and TRBJ2-5, is GAGVSQSPRYKVTKRGQDVALRCDPISGHVSLYWYRQALGQGPEFLTYFNYEAQQDKSGLPNDRFSAERPEGSISTLTIQRTEQRDSAMYRCASSFRDRGQWWETQYFGPGTRLLVL.

This clone was counted only a few times. Coverage ceases 3 residues before the CDR3 finishes, and the germline J gene fills in the end. Other DNA sequences from this sample encode an identical CDR3 as well. The chain joins TRBV6-2 or TRBV6-3 to TRBJ2-5, with 9 nucleotides matching TRBD1. Germline loops: CDR1 MNHEY, CDR2 SVGEGT. The J segment lost 3 bases and the V segment lost 6 bases, leaving 8 bases of the junction unmatched. The CDR3 consists of 15 residues. The sequenced CDR3 bases are TGTGCCAGCAGGGGGGGCGGACAGGGGAAAGAGACC. Amino acid sequence: CASRGGGQGKET. The full CDR3 reads CASRGGGQGKETQYF.

The table lists this clone with a few counts. The read ends 3 residues shy of where the CDR3 ends; the end is completed using the germline J gene. The chain has TRBV6-2 or TRBV6-3 and TRBJ2-3; tentative D call: TRBD2 (7 bases). V shed 5 bases and J shed 1 base, with 16 bases lying between them. The CDR3 spans 16 residues. Germline loops: CDR1 MNHEY, CDR2 SVGEGT. CDR3 bases read: TGTGCCAGCAGTCACCAATGGGGGGGCGGCACAGATACG. This translates into CASSHQWGGGTDT. The whole CDR3 sequence is CASSHQWGGGTDTQYF.

Only a few counts were recorded for this clone. The read ends 3 residues shy of where the CDR3 ends; the end is completed using the germline J gene. The chain links TRBV18 to TRBJ1-3, with a tentative D call TRBD1 (5 bases). V lost 5 bases and J lost 4, with 12 bases in between. This CDR3 comprises 14 residues. Germline loops: CDR1 KGHSH, CDR2 LQKENI. CDR3 DNA, as far as it was read: TGTGCCAGCTCAAGGGGCGTGGTGGGAAACACC. It codes for CASSRGVVGNT. The whole CDR3 sequence reads CASSRGVVGNTIYF.

This clone is deemed hyperexpanded. The read terminates 3 residues ahead of where the CDR3 ends, so the germline J gene completes it. The rearrangement joins TRBV9 to TRBJ1-2; TRBD1 agrees at 7 bases. Germline values: CDR1 SGDLS, CDR2 YYNGEE. The CDR3 has 15 residues. CDR3 DNA (partial): TGTGCCAGCAGCGTAGGGCAGGGGGGATCTCGAGGC. It is translated as CASSVGQGGSRG. The CDR3 in its entirety is CASSVGQGGSRGYTF.

Points on this clone: The CDR3 goes on 3 residues after the read ends, and that part is filled in from the germline J gene. V and J are TRBV2 and TRBJ1-5; possibly TRBD1 for D (6 bases). Trimming removed 7 bases at V and 3 bases at J, with 22 bases between. The length of the CDR3 is 17 residues. The V gene's germline CDR1 is SNHLY and CDR2 FYNNEI. Incomplete CDR3 DNA: TGTGCCAGCATCCCGAAGCTGGGGGCGGATGTCAATCAGCCC. Translation: CASIPKLGADVNQP. The entire CDR3 sequence reads CASIPKLGADVNQPQHF.

As regards this clone: The CDR3 goes on 3 residues after the read ends, and that part is filled in from the germline J gene. The J gene is TRBJ2-3, the V gene TRBV20-1; possible D gene TRBD1, 6 bases. CDR3 length: 15 amino acids. Germline CDR1 and CDR2: DFQATT and SNEGSKA (reference sequence). Trimming stripped 5 bases from V and 3 bases from J, with 18 bases between. The chain's CDR3 is CSAWPGQSKTDTQYF. CDR3 DNA, as far as it was read: TGCAGTGCTTGGCCAGGACAGTCAAAAACAGATACG.

This clone was counted between two and nine times. The read stops 3 residues short of the end of the CDR3; the missing end is completed from the germline J gene. The chain recombines TRBV19 with TRBJ2-5; 10 bases line up with TRBD2. The junction had 2 bases not matched to a gene; V was cut back by 3 bases and J by 1 base. This CDR3 has 15 amino acids. Germline CDR1 and CDR2: LNHDA and SQIVND (reference sequence). Incomplete CDR3 DNA: TGTGCCAGTAGTATCCCTAGCGGGGGCCAAGAGACC. Its protein product is CASSIPSGGQET. The entire CDR3 is CASSIPSGGQETQYF.